This TCR beta chain stems from a study of blood T cell repertoires in COVID-19 (dated by TCRdb to about 2020). Concerning the study at large: The collaborator samples originated in the United States, Italy and Spain and spanned the acute and convalescent phases of COVID-19. A de-identified subject ID, COVID-19 status, age in years and sex were almost always included in the sample metadata. The repertoires were made available in a free public database intended to serve as a resource for research on the immune response to SARS-CoV-2. The prospective study material was composed of cDNA or gDNA derived from T cells, B-cell-depleted T cells, or PBMCs. Where HLA class I and class II types were available, the types were taken from metadata supplied by the sample provider, not from assay-based typing. The samples were drawn from two sources: the first 160 participants of the ongoing ImmuneRACE study, and 1,000 to 1,500 subjects contributed by 6 global collaborators. Deeply sampled blood TCRbeta repertoires from subjects exposed to, actively infected with, or recovered from COVID-19 were included in the dataset. Overall study outcomes, separate from this receptor: Clinical and demographic metadata were provided uncurated, with the amount varying by source and participant.

From a lookup of the germline V gene, CDR1 and CDR2 are SGHRS and YFSETQ. A distance of 17 bases separates the germline ends of V and J, which lose 7 bases and 7 bases respectively. The CDR3 measures 14 amino acids from cysteine to phenylalanine. Kept here is only the CDR3 DNA, which spans 42 bases and is read in frame from base 1. Each collaborating institution followed its own protocols to collect whole blood in K2EDTA tubes. For TCRbeta analysis, collaborator samples were shipped as frozen whole blood, as isolated PBMCs, or as DNA extracted from either sample type. TCRbeta CDR3 regions were amplified from genomic DNA by means of the immunoSEQ Assay, a bias-controlled multiplex PCR. The original methods were these. The number of nucleated cells in each sample was estimated from the amplification of reference gene primers within the assay. To quantify the absolute abundance of each unique TCRbeta CDR3 rearrangement, sequence reads were collapsed and filtered. For each sample, productive Simpson clonality was calculated as the square root of Simpson's diversity index across productive rearrangements. Imported from immuneACCESS, the table was reduced by TCRdb to in-frame sequences with V and J called. These copies leave out some clones; in studies compared against another copy, an unresolved V gene accounts for under half, and the cause of the remainder is not known. Clone size and the V and J calls come from that table; the DNA yielded D and trimming. Present in this sample are about 150,000 clones, about four fifths of which were seen just once. The ten largest clones capture approximately 30% of the sample.

This clone was recorded only once. No cognate antigen has been identified for it. One base away there is no much larger clone; base qualities are not given. Sequenced sample: peripheral blood. The rearrangement joined TRBV5-1 to TRBJ2-2; D gene: possibly TRBD2, on 6 matching bases. This TCR came from an older woman with acute or convalescent COVID-19. The CDR3 amino acid sequence is: CASSAGSINGELFF. Read as DNA, the sequence is TGCGCCAGCTCGGCGGGGTCGATTAACGGGGAGCTGTTTTTT. With the rest looked up from the reference TRBV5-1 and TRBJ2-2 genes rather than sequenced, the full variable domain is KAGVTQTPRYLIKTRGQQVTLSCSPISGHRSVSWYQQTPGQGLQFLFEYFSETQRNKGNFPGRFSGRQFSNSRSEMNVSTLELGDSALYLCASSAGSINGELFFGEGSRLTVL.